The 27 T cell receptor beta chains given below trace back to one sample, sequenced in a study of T-cell memory formation after mild COVID-19. TCRdb called the 5' RACE reads again in MiXCR, with one record for every CDR3 protein. The sample has fewer than 650,000 distinct CDR3 sequences; 17% are singletons. The source material was PBMCs or a T cell subset sorted from them (not recorded which). The receptors derive from an adult woman who had mild COVID-19 (a few samples of this study predate the infection). Cell type and time point are not known.

The CDR3 DNA reads as TGTGCCAGCAGCCCAGGGCCCACTCCCGAGACCCAGTACTTC. This codes for CASSPGPTPETQYF. The rearrangement joins TRBV7-3 to TRBJ2-5, with a possible D match to TRBD1 (5 bases). V was cut by 5 bases and J by 5 bases, with 15 bases left in between. The V gene's germline CDR1 is SGHTA and CDR2 FQGTGA. The length of the CDR3 is 14 residues.

Notes on this clonotype: A much larger clone lies a single base off, so this may be a read error. The V gene is TRBV7-9, the J gene TRBJ2-7; D perhaps matches TRBD1 (5 bases). CDR3 length equals 12 residues. Germline CDR1 reads SEHNR; CDR2 reads FQNEAQ (reference sequence). CDR3 in amino acids: CASSLQGNEKYF. Here the CDR3 DNA reads TGTGCCAGCAGCTTACAGGGAAACGAGAAGTACTTC.

The gene calls are TRBV7-9 and TRBJ2-1; tentative D call: TRBD1 (7 bases). With 1 base removed from V and 12 bases from J, the gap between germline ends came to 16 bases. The CDR3 is 14 amino acids. Germline V gene lookup returns CDR1 SEHNR and CDR2 FQNEAQ (reference sequence). CDR3 residues: CASSLVSQGRGQFF. CDR3 coding DNA: TGTGCCAGCAGCTTAGTTTCACAGGGGCGGGGGCAGTTCTTC.

The chain recombines TRBV29-1 with TRBJ2-3, with TRBD2 matching over 7 bases. The length of the CDR3 is 13 residues. Looked up from germline, CDR1 is SQVTM and CDR2 is ANQGSEA. Here the CDR3 reads CGGGTRSTDTQYF. The DNA for the CDR3 is TGCGGGGGGGGGACGCGTTCCACAGATACGCAGTATTTT.

This clonotype was detected only a few times. The rearrangement joins TRBV11-2 to TRBJ2-7; a weak D match, TRBD2 (6 bases). The V gene lost 3 bases and the J gene lost 7 bases, with 10 bases spanning the gap. CDR1 SGHAT and CDR2 FQNNGV come from the germline V gene. The length of the CDR3 is 12 residues. This CDR3 is CASSFGGREQYF. The CDR3 bases are TGTGCCAGCAGCTTCGGTGGGAGGGAGCAGTACTTC.

The sample holds a few counts of this clonotype. V and J are TRBV6-5 and TRBJ2-7, with 16 bases aligning to TRBD2. The germline V gene encodes CDR1 MNHEY and CDR2 SVGAGI. CDR3 size: 17 residues. Germline trimming cut 5 bases from V and 4 bases from J; bases unmatched to any gene: 8. The CDR3 sequence: CASSEPGLAGGVYEQYF. The CDR3 DNA reads as TGTGCCAGCAGTGAACCGGGACTAGCGGGAGGGGTTTACGAGCAGTACTTC.

This clonotype was detected only a few times. The chain has TRBV7-8 and TRBJ1-1; D remains ambiguous. Germline V gives CDR1 SGHVS, CDR2 FQNEAQ. V shed 4 bases and J shed 1 base, with 16 bases lying between them. There are 16 residues in the CDR3. The CDR3 DNA reads TGTGCCAGCAGCTCCCTCTTTTCGGCGGAGAACACTGAAGCTTTCTTT. Amino acids: CASSSLFSAENTEAFF.

There are a few counts of this clonotype. The rearrangement uses TRBV15 and TRBJ2-1, with TRBD2 identical over 7 bases. Trimming took 0 bases from V and 7 from J; bases not matched to a gene: 12. Germline loops: CDR1 LNHNV, CDR2 YYDKDF (reference sequence). The CDR3 runs to 17 residues. CDR3 sequence reads: CATSRDQVLAVENEQFF. The CDR3 DNA is TGTGCCACCAGCAGAGATCAGGTGCTAGCGGTTGAAAATGAGCAGTTCTTC.

This clonotype has more than one count but fewer than ten. The chain has TRBV6-5 and TRBJ2-2; the D is unclear. CDR1 MNHEY and CDR2 SVGAGI come from the germline V gene. This CDR3 spans 13 amino acids. V was shortened by 0 bases and J by 7 bases, with 6 bases between the two germline ends. The CDR3 sequence: CASSYSPIGELFF. The CDR3 DNA reads as TGTGCCAGCAGTTACTCACCCATCGGGGAGCTGTTTTTT.

This clonotype has more than one count but fewer than ten. The chain joins TRBV20-1 to TRBJ2-1; 7 nucleotides agree with TRBD2. Trimming at V came to 3 bases and at J to 5 bases, leaving 7 bases not matched to a gene. The CDR3 extends over 14 amino acids. The germline V gene encodes CDR1 DFQATT and CDR2 SNEGSKA (reference sequence). DNA for the CDR3: TGCAGTGCTAGGGGCGGGAGCTATAACAATGAGCAGTTCTTC. Protein product: CSARGGSYNNEQFF.

This clonotype was observed a handful of times. This sequence joins TRBV6-2 or TRBV6-3 and TRBJ2-1, with D hard to call. The CDR3 length is 12 residues. Trimming took off 7 bases at V and 8 bases at J, with 12 bases between the two ends. From germline, CDR1 is MNHEY and CDR2 SVGEGT. This CDR3 reads CASTGGEDEQFF. The CDR3 DNA follows: TGTGCCAGCACCGGCGGAGAAGATGAGCAGTTCTTC.

This clonotype was counted only a few times. The J gene is TRBJ2-3, the V gene TRBV24-1, with 7 bases lining up with TRBD2. V was pared by 9 bases and J by 1 base, with 6 bases of the junction left unmatched. Germline CDR1 is KGHDR and CDR2 is SFDVKD. The CDR3 contains 14 residues. In nucleotides, the CDR3 is TGTGCCACCCGAGAAGCGGGGCGCACAGATACGCAGTATTTT. Translation: CATREAGRTDTQYF.

This clonotype was recorded many times. The V and J genes are TRBV3-1 and TRBJ2-7; tentative D call: TRBD1 (6 bases). The CDR3 covers 13 residues. The V gene's germline CDR1 is LGHDT and CDR2 YNNKEL (reference sequence). With 5 bases removed from V and 3 bases from J, the gap between germline ends came to 11 bases. The CDR3 is CASSTTGSYEQYF. CDR3 coding DNA: TGTGCCAGCAGCACCACAGGGAGCTACGAGCAGTACTTC.

This clonotype was seen more than once but under ten times. The rearrangement joins TRBV29-1 to TRBJ1-2; TRBD1 aligns across 9 bases. The germline V gene has CDR1 SQVTM and CDR2 ANQGSEA. Trimming removed 5 bases from V and 4 bases from J; junction bases left unmatched: 8. The CDR3 sequence is 14 residues long. This CDR3 reads CSVQPDRGGYGYTF. As DNA, the CDR3 is TGCAGCGTTCAACCGGACAGGGGCGGCTATGGCTACACCTTC.

A note on this clonotype: A much larger clone lies one base from this, so it may be a read error. The rearrangement uses TRBV5-1 and TRBJ2-7; TRBD1 matches 7 bases. With V trimmed by 1 base and J by 3 bases, 7 bases remained unmatched. The CDR3 is made up of 15 amino acids. Germline CDR1 and CDR2: SGHRS and YFSETQ. The CDR3 region is CASSLQTGFIYEQYF. The CDR3 DNA reads as TGCGCCAGCAGCTTGCAGACAGGGTTTATCTACGAGCAGTACTTC.

The rearrangement joins TRBV5-1 to TRBJ2-3; tentatively, D is TRBD1 or TRBD2 (5 bases each). The CDR3 totals 15 residues. CDR1 is SGHRS, CDR2 YFSETQ, per germline. The V and J ends lost 3 bases and 0 bases respectively, with 11 bases between them. The chain's CDR3 is CASSWDGFSTDTQYF. The CDR3 nucleotides read TGCGCCAGCAGCTGGGACGGTTTCAGCACAGATACGCAGTATTTT.

The CDR3 DNA is TGTGCCAGCAGCCAATCGACTAGCGGGGGAGAGACCCAGTACTTC. This codes for CASSQSTSGGETQYF. The genes are TRBV7-9 and TRBJ2-5, with 12 nucleotides matching TRBD2. V shed 5 bases, J shed 4 bases, and the junction held 5 bases outside the gene matches. The CDR3 covers 15 residues. Looked up from germline, CDR1 is SEHNR and CDR2 is FQNEAQ (reference sequence).

This chain uses TRBV6-2 or TRBV6-3 with TRBJ1-2, with D maybe TRBD1 (5 bases). Germline values: CDR1 MNHEY, CDR2 SVGEGT. V lost 6 bases and J 2 bases, leaving 10 bases between the germline ends. The CDR3 loop spans 13 amino acids. The DNA for the CDR3 is TGTGCCAGCAGGACGGACAAGAACTATGGCTACACCTTC. Its translation: CASRTDKNYGYTF.

V and J are TRBV19 and TRBJ2-5; D is uncertain. Germline V CDR1 and CDR2: LNHDA, SQIVND (reference sequence). The CDR3 covers 13 residues. V lost 6 bases and J 5 bases, leaving 13 bases between the germline ends. CDR3 bases: TGTGCCAGTAGGGGCCGGAGCATGGAGACCCAGTACTTC. This encodes CASRGRSMETQYF.

J is TRBJ2-1 and V is TRBV29-1; TRBD1 is a possible D gene (5 bases). V was shortened by 0 bases and J by 9 bases, with 18 bases between the two germline ends. Per germline, CDR1 SQVTM and CDR2 ANQGSEA. The CDR3 runs to 15 residues. Here the CDR3 reads CSVEDQGAGWSEQFF. CDR3 bases: TGCAGCGTTGAAGATCAAGGGGCAGGGTGGAGTGAGCAGTTCTTC.

This clonotype was seen a handful of times. The V call is TRBV25-1, the J call TRBJ2-7, with D maybe TRBD2 (5 bases). The CDR3 runs to 15 residues. V gave up 5 bases and J gave up 5 bases, with 19 bases separating them. Germline values: CDR1 MGHDK, CDR2 SYGVNS. Written as DNA, the CDR3 is TGTGCCAGCAGTCGATCGGGTCTAGCCTACCACGAGCAGTACTTC. As protein: CASSRSGLAYHEQYF.

This clonotype was seen a handful of times. This sequence joins TRBV12-3 or TRBV12-4 and TRBJ1-2; no clear D. Trimming pared 3 bases from V and 5 bases from J, leaving 7 bases between. This CDR3 has 12 amino acids. DNA for the CDR3: TGTGCCAGCAGTTTGTCCTTTTATGGCTACACCTTC. Encoded protein: CASSLSFYGYTF.

The rearrangement joins TRBV12-3 or TRBV12-4 to TRBJ1-2; the match to TRBD1 covers 8 bases. V trimming: 2 bases; J trimming: 5 bases; junction bases outside the gene matches: 7. The CDR3 spans 15 residues. CDR3 bases: TGTGCCAGCAGTTTATTGGCAGGGGGCGTTTATGGCTACACCTTC. Amino acid sequence: CASSLLAGGVYGYTF.

This clonotype was detected once. This sequence may be a read error, since a much larger clone differs from it by one base. This chain uses TRBV12-3 or TRBV12-4 with TRBJ2-3; D not resolved. The CDR3 extends over 12 amino acids. The V end was cut by 6 bases, the J end by 4 bases, with 8 bases between. The CDR3 region has the DNA TGTGCCAGCAGCCCCCAGCCAGATACGCAGTATTTT. As protein: CASSPQPDTQYF.

This clonotype was seen many times. This rearrangement joins TRBV24-1 to TRBJ2-1, with D tentatively TRBD1 or TRBD2 (7 bases each). The length of the CDR3 is 16 residues. CDR1 and CDR2 from the germline V gene are KGHDR and SFDVKD. V gave up 4 bases and J gave up 0 bases, with 12 bases separating them. CDR3 bases: TGTGCCACCAGTGACCCCAGGGGGGGCTCCTACAATGAGCAGTTCTTC. Residues: CATSDPRGGSYNEQFF.

The chain has TRBV11-2 and TRBJ2-2; tentative D call: TRBD2 (6 bases). The CDR3 totals 14 residues. CDR1 and CDR2 from the germline V gene are SGHAT and FQNNGV. The ends were cut back, 3 bases at V and 5 bases at J, with 10 bases in the middle. CDR3 loop: CASSFIGGTGELFF. Written as DNA, the CDR3 is TGTGCCAGCAGCTTCATCGGGGGTACCGGGGAGCTGTTTTTT.

V is TRBV7-6 and J is TRBJ2-3; no clear D. CDR1 and CDR2 from the germline V gene are SGHVS and FNYEAQ. Trimming left V 10 bases short and J 4 bases short, with 18 bases between. This CDR3 has 14 residues. CDR3 residues: CATKPQRGADTQYF. DNA of the CDR3: TGTGCCACCAAGCCCCAGCGAGGAGCAGATACGCAGTATTTT.